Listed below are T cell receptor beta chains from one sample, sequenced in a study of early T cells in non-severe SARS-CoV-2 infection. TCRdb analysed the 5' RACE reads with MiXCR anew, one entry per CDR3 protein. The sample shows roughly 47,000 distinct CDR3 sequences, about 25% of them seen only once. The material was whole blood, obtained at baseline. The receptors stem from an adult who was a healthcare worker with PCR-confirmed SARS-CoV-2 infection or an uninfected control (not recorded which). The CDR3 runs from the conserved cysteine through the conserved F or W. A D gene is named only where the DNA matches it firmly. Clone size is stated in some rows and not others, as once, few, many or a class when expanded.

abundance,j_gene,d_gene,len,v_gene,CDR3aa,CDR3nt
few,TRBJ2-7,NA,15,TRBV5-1,CASSLGRGTPYEQYF,TGCGCCAGCAGCTTGGGCAGGGGCACGCCCTACGAGCAGTACTTC
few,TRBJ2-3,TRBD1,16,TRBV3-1,CASSPDRGYHTDTQYF,TGTGCCAGCAGCCCTGACAGGGGATACCACACAGATACGCAGTATTTT
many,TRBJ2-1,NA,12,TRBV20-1,CSARGSGSEQFF,TGCAGTGCTAGAGGAAGTGGAAGTGAGCAGTTCTTC
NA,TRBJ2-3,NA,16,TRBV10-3,CAISAGRGGRTDTQYF,TGTGCCATCAGTGCTGGTAGGGGGGGCCGGACAGATACGCAGTATTTT
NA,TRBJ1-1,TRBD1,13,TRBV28,CASGGQGVTEAFF,TGTGCCAGCGGAGGACAGGGGGTAACTGAAGCTTTCTTT
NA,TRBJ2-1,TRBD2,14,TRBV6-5,CASSSASGGDEQFF,TGTGCCAGCAGTTCAGCTAGCGGGGGGGATGAGCAGTTCTTC
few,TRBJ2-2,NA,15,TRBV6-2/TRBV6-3,CASSYLGQNTGELFF,TGTGCCAGCAGTTACCTTGGGCAGAACACCGGGGAGCTGTTTTTT
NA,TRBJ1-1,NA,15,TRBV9,CASSVGNRQDTEAFF,TGTGCCAGCAGCGTAGGCAACAGGCAGGACACTGAAGCTTTCTTT
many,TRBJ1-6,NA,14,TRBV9,CASSVTGPNSPLHF,TGTGCCAGCAGCGTAACAGGGCCTAATTCACCCCTCCACTTT
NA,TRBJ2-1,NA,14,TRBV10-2,CASRASRSYNEQFF,TGCGCCAGCAGGGCTAGCCGCTCTTACAATGAGCAGTTCTTC
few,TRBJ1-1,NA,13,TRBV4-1,CASSQEENTEAFF,TGCGCCAGCAGCCAAGAGGAGAACACTGAAGCTTTCTTT
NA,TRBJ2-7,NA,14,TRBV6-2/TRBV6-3,CASSPWTVSYEQYF,TGTGCCAGCAGCCCATGGACGGTCTCCTACGAGCAGTACTTC
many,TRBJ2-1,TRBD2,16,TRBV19,CASLGEAGGPLNEQFF,TGTGCCAGTTTAGGGGAAGCGGGGGGGCCGCTGAATGAGCAGTTCTTC